The rows below give T cell receptor beta chains drawn from one sample of a study of monozygotic twins with inflammatory bowel disease. TCRdb reprocessed the 5' RACE reads, keeping one entry per CDR3 protein, no DNA. This sample contains about 210,000 distinct CDR3 sequences. The specimen sequenced was blood. These receptors came from a human donor with ulcerative colitis or Crohn's disease, or a healthy co-twin of an affected twin (not recorded which). Both conserved end residues are part of each CDR3.

v_call	j_call	cdr3_aa
TRBV7-9	TRBJ1-2	CASSLADRYYF
TRBV29-1	TRBJ2-1	CSVDASGGWDEQFF
TRBV9	TRBJ2-3	CASSVISTDTQYF
TRBV4-1	TRBJ1-4	CASSPGQVKLFF
TRBV6-1	TRBJ2-3	CASSESGTKGNTQYF
TRBV3-1	TRBJ2-3	CASSTEPASGGRTDTQYF
TRBV7-8	TRBJ2-1	CASSLTSASNEQFF
TRBV7-9	TRBJ1-2	CAMGTGSTQRFHYGYTF
TRBV6-2/TRBV6-3	TRBJ1-1	CASSAQGNTEAFF
TRBV5-1	TRBJ2-1	CASSAGVYNEQFF
TRBV5-1	TRBJ1-1	CASSLTGERTEAFF
TRBV7-2	TRBJ2-2	CASSWSRTGELFF
TRBV5-1	TRBJ2-1	CASSLEDPQGEQFF
TRBV28	TRBJ2-1	CASSFPLAGNAHEQFF
TRBV5-1	TRBJ2-7	CASSPRQGPYEQYF
TRBV9	TRBJ1-1	CASSVRAGQNTEAFF
TRBV5-1	TRBJ2-3	CASSFGESTDTQYF
TRBV7-2	TRBJ2-2	CASSLGGSGGELFF
TRBV28	TRBJ2-3	CASSFVSETDTQYF
TRBV24-1	TRBJ2-5	CATSRGAPETQYF
TRBV7-9	TRBJ1-3	CASSPVGLAGDTIYF
TRBV5-1	TRBJ2-4	CASSALFEEGGNIQYF
TRBV25-1	TRBJ2-1	CASSEAIGSSYNEQFF
TRBV2	TRBJ2-7	CASSEPPDVRGAYEQYF
TRBV5-1	TRBJ2-7	CASSTAGTASGEQYF
TRBV9	TRBJ2-5	CASSVVGSGETQYF
TRBV24-1	TRBJ2-1	CATSEVGGVGHNEQFF
TRBV6-2/TRBV6-3	TRBJ2-1	CASSSLGQGRNEQFF
TRBV5-1	TRBJ1-4	CASSLMGSNEKLFF